These 29 T cell receptor beta chains came from one sample sequenced in a study of shared clonotypes between healthy human individuals. TCRdb's table, derived via immunoSEQ multiplex PCR, lists solely in-frame clones and lacks some. The table records millions of clones, around nine tenths of them present only once. Sequenced material: naive CD4+ T cells sorted from blood. Described subset: CD45RA+ positively selected. These receptors were obtained from a man between 18 and 29 years old in good health.

The J gene is TRBJ1-6, the V gene TRBV19; D is perhaps TRBD1 (6 bases). There are 16 residues in the CDR3. CDR1 and CDR2 from the germline V gene are LNHDA and SQIVND (reference sequence). V was pared by 6 bases and J by 6 bases, with 18 bases between. The CDR3 DNA is TGTGCCAGTAGCGAAGGGGGAAAAGGGTTTAATTCACCCCTCCACTTT. Translating gives CASSEGGKGFNSPLHF.

V and J are TRBV5-5 and TRBJ1-4; the D gene is possibly TRBD1 (6 bases). Trimming left V 0 bases short and J 6 bases short, with 15 bases between. Germline assignment: CDR1 SGHKS and CDR2 YYEKEE (reference sequence). The CDR3 loop spans 16 amino acids. The CDR3 region has the DNA TGTGCCAGCAGCTTGGACCCAGGGGCGCGAGATGAAAAACTGTTTTTT. Its protein is CASSLDPGARDEKLFF.

The J gene is TRBJ2-7, the V gene TRBV10-3; D may be TRBD1 (7 bases). Germline CDR1 ENHRY, CDR2 SYGVKD. Trimming shortened V by 6 bases and J by 3 bases, and 12 bases separated the two germline ends. The CDR3 is 13 residues long. In DNA, the CDR3 is TGTGCCATCAGGGCGGGACAGAGCTACGAGCAGTACTTC. This gives the protein CAIRAGQSYEQYF.

The genes are TRBV6-6 and TRBJ1-6; 7 bases line up with TRBD1. Germline V gene sequence: CDR1 MNHNY, CDR2 SVGAGI (reference sequence). The CDR3 contains 15 residues. Unmatched junction bases numbered 2, after V lost 0 bases and J lost 6 bases. CDR3 nucleotide sequence: TGTGCCAGCAGTTACTCCGGACAGGTTAATTCACCCCTCCACTTT. Translating it yields CASSYSGQVNSPLHF.

This chain connects TRBV7-8 to TRBJ2-7; either TRBD1 or TRBD2 may supply D (5 bases each). Germline V gene sequence: CDR1 SGHVS, CDR2 FQNEAQ. V was clipped by 2 bases and J by 4 bases, with 18 bases between them. The CDR3 loop spans 16 amino acids. CDR3 sequence (DNA): TGTGCCAGCAGCTTACTGTTCCGTGGGGGAACGTACGAGCAGTACTTC. Protein: CASSLLFRGGTYEQYF.

The rearrangement uses TRBV6-1 and TRBJ2-2, with 7 bases matching TRBD1. V was pared by 10 bases and J by 5 bases, with 10 bases of the junction left unmatched. The CDR3 runs to 14 residues. In germline, CDR1 is MNHNS, CDR2 SASEGT. The CDR3 DNA follows: TGTGCCATTCACAACCCAGGGGGAACCGGGGAGCTGTTTTTT. This sequence encodes CAIHNPGGTGELFF.

This chain links TRBV27 with TRBJ2-1; 10 positions match TRBD2. The V and J ends lost 9 bases and 8 bases, in that order; junction bases with no gene match: 10. CDR1 MNHEY and CDR2 SMNVEV come from the germline V gene (reference sequence). The CDR3 extends over 14 amino acids. The CDR3: CASNLAGAVDEQFF. Here the CDR3 DNA reads TGTGCCAGTAACCTAGCGGGAGCAGTCGATGAGCAGTTCTTC.

In its sample, this clone was seen once. The chain carries TRBV7-9 and TRBJ2-1, with a weak D call TRBD2 (5 bases). The CDR3 length is 16 residues. Trimming left V 5 bases short and J 0 bases short, with 14 bases between. CDR1 and CDR2 from the germline V gene are SEHNR and FQNEAQ (reference sequence). CDR3 residues: CASSLSGKSSYNEQFF. In DNA, the CDR3 is TGTGCCAGCAGCCTAAGCGGAAAGAGCTCCTACAATGAGCAGTTCTTC.

The CDR3 bases are TGTGCCAGCAGCCACCTGGTAGCGGGAGGGCCTCAAATCTACGAGCAGTACTTC. This encodes CASSHLVAGGPQIYEQYF. This chain uses TRBV11-2 with TRBJ2-7; 11 positions match TRBD2. Unmatched junction bases numbered 15, after V lost 5 bases and J lost 3 bases. The CDR3 is made up of 18 amino acids. CDR1 SGHAT and CDR2 FQNNGV come from the germline V gene.

The chain has TRBV11-3 and TRBJ2-7; D possibly corresponds to TRBD2 (5 bases). The germline V gene has CDR1 SGHNT and CDR2 YENEEA. CDR3 length equals 15 residues. The V and J ends lost 3 bases and 0 bases respectively, with 12 bases between them. The CDR3 protein is CASSFSASSSYEQYF. Here the CDR3 DNA reads TGTGCCAGCAGCTTTAGCGCGAGCAGCTCCTACGAGCAGTACTTC.

The chain is built from TRBV2 and TRBJ2-3, with 9 bases aligning to TRBD2. After removal of 6 bases from V and 0 bases from J, the junction contained 13 bases not matched to a gene. Germline V lookup: CDR1 SNHLY, CDR2 FYNNEI. This CDR3 has 18 residues. Written as DNA, the CDR3 is TGTGCCAGCAGGGATAATTTGGCGGGAGGGCCCAGCACAGATACGCAGTATTTT. Translated: CASRDNLAGGPSTDTQYF. The whole variable domain, remainder taken from reference TRBV2 and TRBJ2-3, is EPEVTQTPSHQVTQMGQEVILRCVPISNHLYFYWYRQILGQKVEFLVSFYNNEISEKSEIFDDQFSVERPDGSNFTLKIRSTKLEDSAMYFCASRDNLAGGPSTDTQYFGPGTRLTVL.

The DNA of the CDR3 is TGTGCCAGCAGCATTTCCGGGACAGGGAAGACCCAGTACTTC. Translating gives CASSISGTGKTQYF. The chain couples TRBV11-2 to TRBJ2-5; 9 bases align to TRBD1. Losses at the gene ends were 5 bases for V and 6 bases for J; bases not matched to a gene: 7. Germline values: CDR1 SGHAT, CDR2 FQNNGV. The length of the CDR3 is 14 residues.

The V call is TRBV4-3, the J call TRBJ1-2, with no clear D. Trimming took 1 base from V and 3 from J, leaving 18 bases between them. The CDR3 has 17 amino acids. Germline assignment: CDR1 LGHNA and CDR2 YSLEER. CDR3 coding DNA: TGCGCCAGCAGCCAAGGGGTAAAGCCCGGGAGGGACTATGGCTACACCTTC. As protein: CASSQGVKPGRDYGYTF.

The CDR3 loop is CSVERTSGGTGELFF. The CDR3 region has the DNA TGCAGCGTTGAAAGGACTAGCGGGGGGACCGGGGAGCTGTTTTTT. The chain is built from TRBV29-1 and TRBJ2-2; 14 bases map to TRBD2. Germline V gene lookup returns CDR1 SQVTM and CDR2 ANQGSEA. The CDR3 has 15 residues. V lost 2 bases and J lost 5; bases outside the gene matches: 1.

This chain connects TRBV30 to TRBJ1-1; 7 bases agree with TRBD1. After removal of 4 bases from V and 1 base from J, the junction contained 3 bases not matched to a gene. This CDR3 contains 13 residues. The germline CDR1 and CDR2 sequences are GTSNPN and SVGIG (reference sequence). The CDR3 DNA sequence: TGTGCCTGGAAGGCAGGGGGGAACACTGAAGCTTTCTTT. This encodes CAWKAGGNTEAFF. Supplemented by reference TRBV30 and TRBJ1-1, the full variable domain reads SQTIHQWPATLVQPVGSPLSLECTVEGTSNPNLYWYRQAAGRGLQLLFYSVGIGQISSEVPQNLSASRPQDRQFILSSKKLLLSDSGFYLCAWKAGGNTEAFFGQGTRLTVV.

As for this clone: An end of the junction does not agree with germline; a read error may underlie this. The rearrangement joins TRBV4-2 to TRBJ1-1, with D uncertain. Germline lookup yields CDR1 LGHNA and CDR2 YNFKEQ. The CDR3 runs to 15 residues. DNA for the CDR3: TGTGCCAGCAGCCAAGATCGGACGGCACAGCCTGAGGCTTTCTTT. This sequence encodes CASSQDRTAQPEAFF.

The chain couples TRBV7-2 to TRBJ2-5; D may be TRBD1 (5 bases). CDR1 is SGHTA and CDR2 is FQGNSA in the germline V gene. V dropped 1 base and J dropped 1 base, with 10 bases sitting between them. The CDR3 is 15 amino acids. As DNA, the CDR3 is TGTGCCAGCAGCTTAGGGAATAGGGGCCAAGAGACCCAGTACTTC. Its protein is CASSLGNRGQETQYF.

The chain links TRBV18 to TRBJ2-7, with 7 bases lining up with TRBD1. The germline CDR1 and CDR2 sequences are KGHSH and LQKENI. CDR3 length: 14 amino acids. V shed 5 bases, J shed 4 bases, and the junction held 8 bases outside the gene matches. In nucleotides, the CDR3 is TGTGCCAGCTCATCGACAGGGACCTCATACGAGCAGTACTTC. Residues: CASSSTGTSYEQYF.

The rearrangement uses TRBV5-4 and TRBJ2-1; D unclear. This CDR3 is built from 16 residues. CDR1 and CDR2 from the germline V gene are SGHNT and YYREEE (reference sequence). V lost 4 bases, J lost 0 bases, and 14 bases lay in between. The CDR3 nucleotides are TGTGCCAGCAGCGCGAGCGACCCCGGCTCCTACAATGAGCAGTTCTTC. Amino acids: CASSASDPGSYNEQFF.

The rearrangement uses TRBV6-1 and TRBJ1-5; D remains unclear. The CDR3 totals 12 residues. V was pared by 3 bases and J by 5 bases, with 5 bases between. Germline-derived CDR1 and CDR2 are MNHNS and SASEGT. The CDR3, as DNA: TGTGCCAGCAGTGATTGGGATCAGCCCCAGCATTTT. Protein: CASSDWDQPQHF.

The V and J genes are TRBV19 and TRBJ1-3, with D hard to call. With 3 bases removed from V and 0 bases from J, the gap between germline ends came to 6 bases. The CDR3 covers 14 residues. CDR1 and CDR2 (germline): LNHDA, SQIVND (reference sequence). CDR3 protein: CASSMINSGNTIYF. DNA of the CDR3: TGTGCCAGTAGTATGATCAACTCTGGAAACACCATATATTTT.

This chain links TRBV6-4 with TRBJ1-1, with D perhaps TRBD1 (5 bases). The germline CDR1 and CDR2 sequences are MRHNA and SNTAGT. The V end lost 0 bases, the J end lost 2 bases, and 19 bases lay between the germline ends. The CDR3 spans 18 residues. CDR3 DNA: TGTGCCAGCAGTGACTCGAAGTTTGCCCCCAGGGTCAACACTGAAGCTTTCTTT. Its protein is CASSDSKFAPRVNTEAFF.

The V gene is TRBV28, the J gene TRBJ2-3; D call uncertain. The CDR3 covers 14 residues. Germline CDR1 MDHEN, CDR2 SYDVKM. Trimming cost V 7 bases and J 1 base, with 12 bases left between them. DNA for the CDR3: TGTGCCAGCATTCTTGACCGACGCACAGATACGCAGTATTTT. This gives the protein CASILDRRTDTQYF.

The CDR3 loop reads CASSFPPGTGTYEQYF. CDR3 in DNA: TGTGCCAGCAGCTTCCCCCCCGGGACAGGGACCTACGAGCAGTACTTC. The V call is TRBV7-2, the J call TRBJ2-7, with 9 bases lining up with TRBD1. Trimming at V came to 3 bases and at J to 2 bases, leaving 8 bases not matched to a gene. The germline V gene encodes CDR1 SGHTA and CDR2 FQGNSA. This CDR3 contains 16 residues.

J is TRBJ2-5 and V is TRBV5-1; D not certain. The CDR3 covers 14 residues. Deletions cut 2 bases from V and 5 bases from J, with 13 bases between. Germline lookup yields CDR1 SGHRS and CDR2 YFSETQ. The CDR3 loop is CASSFRTGQETQYF. As DNA, the CDR3 is TGCGCCAGCAGCTTTAGGACGGGCCAGGAGACCCAGTACTTC.

The gene calls are TRBV2 and TRBJ2-5; 9 bases map to TRBD1. The CDR3 spans 14 residues. In germline, CDR1 is SNHLY, CDR2 FYNNEI. The junction had 6 bases not matched to a gene; V was cut back by 6 bases and J by 4 bases. CDR3 amino acids: CASSSGQGRETQYF. Written as DNA, the CDR3 is TGTGCCAGCAGCTCAGGACAGGGGAGAGAGACCCAGTACTTC.

The chain couples TRBV6-6 to TRBJ2-7, with D perhaps TRBD1 or TRBD2 (5 bases each). V was clipped by 6 bases and J by 3 bases, with 18 bases between them. In germline, CDR1 is MNHNY, CDR2 SVGAGI (reference sequence). This CDR3 region has 15 residues. CDR3 in DNA: TGTGCCAGCAGAGACCCCGGGACCGGATACTACGAGCAGTACTTC. This codes for CASRDPGTGYYEQYF.

Details on this clone: The identical CDR3 is also encoded by other nucleotide sequences in the sample. The chain joins TRBV5-4 to TRBJ2-5; D possibly corresponds to TRBD2 (6 bases). The CDR3 has 14 amino acids. V lost 2 bases and J lost 3, with 11 bases in between. Germline V CDR1 and CDR2: SGHNT, YYREEE (reference sequence). The CDR3 is CASSLRLDKETQYF. The CDR3 DNA sequence: TGTGCCAGCAGCTTACGACTAGATAAAGAGACCCAGTACTTC.

The chain employs TRBV5-1 and TRBJ2-5, with TRBD1 identical over 8 bases. Germline V gene sequence: CDR1 SGHRS, CDR2 YFSETQ. The CDR3 has 15 residues. The J segment lost 4 bases and the V segment lost 6 bases, leaving 11 bases of the junction unmatched. The CDR3: CASIPGAGGGETQYF. The CDR3, as DNA: TGCGCCAGCATCCCGGGGGCAGGGGGCGGAGAGACCCAGTACTTC.